A single sample gave rise to the 17 T cell receptor beta chains below, sequenced in a study of regulatory T cells in long-lasting Graves disease. Noted time point: persistent/refractory GD, antithyroid drugs over 5 years with positive TRAb. PBMC-derived RNA was used for the TCR library. Library construction for TCR beta used iRepertoire HTBI primers and Arm-PCR of CDR3 regions. TCRdb re-analysed the multiplex PCR reads in MiXCR, keeping a single row per CDR3 protein. The sample consists of hundreds of thousands of distinct CDR3 sequences, about 30% of them appearing once. The source material was peripheral blood mononuclear cells (PBMCs), sampled when the disease was refractory, from a patient treated with antithyroid drugs. The receptors derive from a female donor with Graves disease.

This clonotype was observed at least ten times. CDR3 amino acids: CSARGGTTRSYEQYF. Here the CDR3 DNA reads TGCAGTGCTAGAGGAGGGACTACCCGATCCTACGAGCAGTACTTC. The V and J genes are TRBV20-1 and TRBJ2-7; 7 bases line up with TRBD2. The CDR3 length is 15 residues. After removal of 1 base from V and 1 base from J, the junction contained 7 bases not matched to a gene. The germline CDR1 and CDR2 sequences are DFQATT and SNEGSKA (reference sequence).

This clonotype has a count of ten or more. The chain carries TRBV2 and TRBJ1-1; a weak D match, TRBD1 (6 bases). Germline V gene data show CDR1 as SNHLY and CDR2 as FYNNEI. The CDR3 has 12 residues. The ends were cut back, 5 bases at V and 7 bases at J, with 11 bases in the middle. The chain's CDR3 is CASSKGEFEAFF. CDR3 bases: TGTGCCAGCAGTAAGGGGGAATTTGAAGCTTTCTTT.

The chain links TRBV3-1 to TRBJ2-7, with 8 bases lining up with TRBD2. V gave up 1 base and J gave up 2 bases; unmatched junction bases: 4. This CDR3 is 15 amino acids long. Germline V CDR1 and CDR2: LGHDT, YNNKEL (reference sequence). CDR3 sequence: CASSQGTGRAYEQYF. The CDR3 DNA reads as TGTGCCAGCAGCCAAGGGACCGGGAGGGCCTACGAGCAGTACTTC.

This clonotype was observed many times. The rearrangement uses TRBV6-1 and TRBJ1-6; D might be TRBD1 (6 bases). Germline CDR1 is MNHNS and CDR2 is SASEGT. The CDR3 runs 15 residues. Trimming removed 1 base at V and 6 bases at J, with 10 bases between. The CDR3 DNA sequence: TGTGCCAGCAGTGAAGACGGCAGGGGTAATTCACCCCTCCACTTT. As protein: CASSEDGRGNSPLHF.

Concerning this clonotype itself: This could be a read error, since a much larger clone is one nucleotide away. The chain carries TRBV28 and TRBJ1-2, with a tentative D call TRBD1 (6 bases). Looked up from germline, CDR1 is MDHEN and CDR2 is SYDVKM. V lost 7 bases and J 4 bases, leaving 19 bases between the germline ends. The CDR3 is 15 residues long. CDR3 region: CASTPLEDSFYGYTF. The CDR3 nucleotides are TGTGCCAGCACCCCACTCGAGGACAGCTTCTATGGCTACACCTTC.

The chain carries TRBV12-3 or TRBV12-4 and TRBJ2-3; D gene unclear. There are 13 residues in the CDR3. V lost 3 bases and J lost 2, with 6 bases in between. CDR3 DNA sequence: TGTGCCAGCAGTTTCTTTAACACAGATACGCAGTATTTT. Protein product: CASSFFNTDTQYF.

The chain employs TRBV30 and TRBJ1-6; a weak D match, TRBD1 (5 bases). Trimming pared 1 base from V and 11 bases from J, leaving 12 bases between. The CDR3 has 13 residues. In germline, CDR1 is GTSNPN, CDR2 SVGIG (reference sequence). CDR3 sequence reads: CAWSAQGYAPLHF. CDR3 nucleotide sequence: TGTGCCTGGAGTGCCCAGGGATATGCACCCCTCCACTTT.

This sequence joins TRBV13 and TRBJ2-3; D remains ambiguous. From germline, CDR1 is PRHDT and CDR2 FYEKMQ (reference sequence). This CDR3 contains 14 residues. Trimming cost V 2 bases and J 1 base, with 7 bases left between them. CDR3 DNA sequence: TGTGCCAGCAGCTTATACTCCGGCACAGATACGCAGTATTTT. Amino acid sequence: CASSLYSGTDTQYF.

The chain carries TRBV5-5 and TRBJ1-2, with a weak D call TRBD1 (5 bases). V was clipped by 4 bases and J by 2 bases, with 15 bases between them. The germline gives CDR1 SGHKS, CDR2 YYEKEE (reference sequence). This CDR3 is built from 15 residues. The CDR3 nucleotides read TGTGCCAGCAGCGCCGGGGGGACTCACAACTATGGCTACACCTTC. This translates into CASSAGGTHNYGYTF.

This clonotype was recorded many times. This chain joins TRBV20-1 and TRBJ2-7; D remains ambiguous. CDR3 length: 11 residues. Germline CDR1 is DFQATT and CDR2 is SNEGSKA (reference sequence). The V gene lost 3 bases and the J gene lost 4 bases, with 7 bases spanning the gap. Written as DNA, the CDR3 is TGCAGTGCTAGGTCGATGTACGAGCAGTACTTC. Translated, it gives CSARSMYEQYF.

The rearrangement joins TRBV4-1 to TRBJ2-5, with 7 bases identical to TRBD2. Trimming took 0 bases from V and 3 from J; bases not matched to a gene: 7. The CDR3 has 16 residues. Germline values: CDR1 MGHRA, CDR2 YSYEKL. The CDR3: CASSQDLWAGEETQYF. DNA for the CDR3: TGCGCCAGCAGCCAAGATCTGTGGGCGGGAGAAGAGACCCAGTACTTC.

The sample holds many counts of this clonotype. V is TRBV28 and J is TRBJ1-5; 8 nucleotides align to TRBD1. Germline V lookup: CDR1 MDHEN, CDR2 SYDVKM. With 6 bases clipped from V and 5 bases from J, the junction kept 9 bases outside the gene matches. There are 15 residues in the CDR3. The CDR3: CASSDRGPDHQPQHF. The CDR3 bases are TGTGCCAGCAGCGACAGGGGCCCCGATCATCAGCCCCAGCATTTT.

The sample holds a few counts of this clonotype. In DNA, the CDR3 is TGTGCCGGCGGACCGAACACCGGGGAGCTGTTTTTT. Its translation: CAGGPNTGELFF. V and J are TRBV6-1 and TRBJ2-2; D uncertain. The CDR3 extends over 12 amino acids. The germline CDR1 and CDR2 sequences are MNHNS and SASEGT. V was pared by 11 bases and J by 0 bases, with 7 bases between.

In its sample, this clonotype was seen a few times. The chain couples TRBV7-9 to TRBJ2-2; D not resolved. Germline CDR1 is SEHNR and CDR2 is FQNEAQ (reference sequence). With 1 base removed from V and 6 bases from J, the gap between germline ends came to 6 bases. The CDR3 consists of 13 residues. The CDR3 spells CASSLVVAGELFF. CDR3 DNA: TGTGCCAGCAGCTTAGTTGTGGCCGGGGAGCTGTTTTTT.

This chain uses TRBV5-1 with TRBJ1-1, with no clear D. This CDR3 is 15 amino acids long. Germline CDR1 is SGHRS and CDR2 is YFSETQ. Trimming removed 0 bases at V and 4 bases at J, with 13 bases between. CDR3: CASSLVVPASTEAFF. Here the CDR3 DNA reads TGCGCCAGCAGCTTGGTCGTTCCAGCCTCCACTGAAGCTTTCTTT.

This clonotype was detected a few times. The junction departs from the called germline gene at one end, perhaps through a read error. The chain has TRBV6-1 and TRBJ1-1; no definite D call. Germline-derived CDR1 and CDR2 are MNHNS and SASEGT. The CDR3 length is 14 residues. DNA of the CDR3: TGTGCCAACAGTCCCGGTTGGGGATCGACTGAAGCTTTCTTT. It is translated as CANSPGWGSTEAFF.

The chain is built from TRBV2 and TRBJ1-2; no clear D gene. Looked up from germline, CDR1 is SNHLY and CDR2 is FYNNEI. The CDR3 is 15 residues long. V dropped 0 bases and J dropped 6 bases, with 14 bases sitting between them. In nucleotides, the CDR3 is TGTGCCAGCAGTGAAGCGCTTGCTTCGCCTGATGGCTACACCTTC. Protein sequence: CASSEALASPDGYTF.